This T cell receptor beta chain was obtained from a study of cytomegalovirus exposure and HLA in healthy donors. Whole-study findings and limits: Productive status was seen about 90% or about 30% of the time for most TCR beta V segments in an earlier analysis. The study designated 150 or so TCR beta chains cytomegalovirus-associated. Clonal expansion, a later analysis showed, was greater in HLA-associated TCR beta chains than in equally common others.

PCR amplification relied on 60 Vbeta primers (plus 13 Jbeta primers). Sequencing was performed with immunoSEQ multiplex PCR; in TCRdb, only in-frame clones are kept and a portion is missing. The sample lists hundreds of thousands of clones, roughly 70% occurring once. Trimming took 6 bases from V and 1 from J; bases not matched to a gene: 6. Germline V gives CDR1 LGHNA, CDR2 YNFKEQ. The CDR3 extends over 15 amino acids. Note on this clone: Its target is unknown.

Sequenced: PBMCs. The V call is TRBV4-2, the J call TRBJ1-5, with 7 bases fitting TRBD1. This sequence was found in a female donor in good health and CMV-seronegative. The CDR3 region has the DNA TGTGCCAGCAGTCCAGGGGGAGAGAGCAATCAGCCCCAGCATTTT. It is translated as CASSPGGESNQPQHF.